This TCR beta chain is from a study of cytomegalovirus exposure and HLA in healthy donors (TCRdb year 2017). The study in broad terms: According to an earlier analysis of a few hundred of the donors, roughly 180 million T cells yielded roughly 110 million unique TCR beta sequences and less than 300 Gb of sequence data. Roughly 300 gigabases of sequencing data and tens of millions of unique TCR sequences were included in an early release covering several hundred HLA-typed donors. Of the roughly 400 genotyped donors, approximately 80% were placed in the genetic ancestry cluster associated with self-reported Caucasian donors. The aim of the study was to test whether cataloging public T cell receptors could identify signatures of past pathogen exposure. The study used immunosequencing to profile the T cell repertoires of some 600 subjects and linked those repertoires to cytomegalovirus serostatus. Along with the roughly 710-subject first cohort, a separate validation cohort of some 130 different subjects was used. To predict cytomegalovirus infection status, the study brought together high-throughput TCR immunosequencing, statistical association of individual TCRs with disease status, and machine learning. A later analysis re-examined previously published TCR beta repertoires from just over 650 donors and added high-resolution HLA genotyping to investigate patterns of TCR occurrence. Rather than using new phenotypic data, the later analysis identified candidate immune exposures from TCR beta sequences and from how often those sequences occurred across donors. An earlier analysis of fewer than 750 of the donors used high-throughput TCR beta sequencing to judge whether each TCR beta V gene segment behaved as functional or pseudogenic. Donor age, sex, ethnicity and CMV serostatus were compiled together with the repertoire data. A later genetic analysis took genome-wide SNP genotypes for about 65% of the 666 donors and used that subset as a discovery cohort. Every repertoire in the discovery cohort had been generated on one and the same sequencing platform. HLA typing covered class I and class II loci at four-digit resolution. Typing coverage varied by locus: roughly 629-630 donors for A, B, C, DRB1 and DQB1; 500 to 550 for DQA1; about 590 for DPA1; around 490 for DPB1. Four or five DR-DQ haplotypes were handled as single units for association and clustering because linkage in the cohort was strong. Among some 410 genotyped donors of the cohort, an average of around 240,000 unique TCR beta nucleotide sequences were sequenced per donor, approximately 20% of them non-productive. The full study reports these points: Most TCR sequences were observed very rarely across donors, whereas some public TCRs were present in many individuals. A later analysis found that HLA-associated TCR beta chains were more clonally expanded and had lower generation probabilities than equally common non-associated chains. A further reported finding was that TCR beta sequences accurately predicted the HLA-A and HLA-B alleles for most subjects in the first cohort. In a later analysis, 16,951 TCR beta sequences were associated with specific HLA alleles at a false discovery rate of 0.05. Broadly in line with IMGT annotations, most TCR beta V segments showed up in productive rearrangements about 87% or about 30% of the time in an earlier analysis of several hundred of the donors. Strong co-occurrence of HLA alleles, especially DR and DQ, made assigning TCR associations to individual alleles difficult. In both the original and validation cohorts, the classifier was reported to diagnose cytomegalovirus status with high specificity and sensitivity. In the study, about 150 TCR beta chains were listed as associated with cytomegalovirus. Presence/absence analyses assumed roughly uniform sequencing depth across donors, an assumption that may not hold. In vitro tests confirmed that a few of the cytomegalovirus-associated TCR beta chains recognize cytomegalovirus antigens. This cohort had only TCR beta chains sequenced, and the lack of alpha or paired-chain data limited which features could be detected. In a later genetic analysis, fewer N-insertions in productive TCRs were reported among donors in an Asian-associated ancestry cluster than the roughly 700-donor mean. The only immune exposure information available for the cohort was CMV serostatus. A group of highly shared sequence variants was considered likely to be a technical artifact of the sequencing pipeline. A later analysis reported that several top co-occurrence clusters appeared linked to parvovirus B19, influenza, CMV and Epstein-Barr virus. According to a later analysis, most CMV-associated TCR beta chains appeared to be HLA-restricted, and the HLA associations seemed to be driven largely by CMV exposure. Some IMGT-functional V segments, including TRBV6-2 and TRBV6-3, could not be distinguished by the 87-base-pair reads and were therefore excluded. Correlated functional status among segregating V segments might reflect linkage disequilibrium, but an unknown experimental factor could not be ruled out. It was suggested by the authors that the approach could potentially be generalized to other disease states and immunological phenotypes. Because HLA typing was unavailable for some donors at each locus, only the typed subset was used in association tests. An association between a missense DCLRE1C variant and V-gene and J-gene trimming of TCR beta chains was found in a later genetic analysis and replicated in an independent cohort. A later analysis found that TCR association rates varied across HLA loci, with DRB1 alleles showing the most associated TCRs and HLA-C alleles the fewest. Approximately 18 rarely observed V segments, including chromosome 9 orphons, were excluded from the earlier analysis of about 600 of the donors because counts were too low.

The cohort was made up of about 670 healthy bone marrow donors. Cohort members were all nominally healthy when sampled, although unrecorded immune exposures were likely present. The donor tested CMV seronegative and was one of the 352 seronegative cohort members. Each donor provided a peripheral blood sample, and peripheral blood mononuclear cells were used for TCR beta sequencing. Genomic DNA extraction from the blood cell samples was performed with the Qiagen DNeasy Blood Extraction Kit. Based on the germline V gene (reference sequence), the CDR1 and CDR2 sequences are SGHNT and YYREEE. Trimming accounts for 4 bases at V and 5 bases at J, while the number of junction bases matched to no gene is 7. The CDR3 sequence holds 15 residues, the cysteine and phenylalanine included. Only the CDR3 portion is preserved as DNA: 45 bases, with reading frame beginning at the first base. This clone is a singleton in its sample. The antigen it recognizes is unknown. One base away there is no much larger clone; base qualities are not given.

The library was generated by the immunoSEQ multiplex PCR assay. For the multiplex PCR, a mixture combining 60 forward primers for TCR Vbeta segments and 13 reverse primers for TCR Jbeta segments was used. A multiplex PCR assay on genomic DNA amplified the CDR3 region of rearranged TCR beta genes. The amplified TCR beta libraries were sequenced on the Illumina HiSeq System as 87-base-pair reads. The paper's data handling went like this. A later analysis tallied 75 million to 85 million unique TCR beta chains across the 666 repertoires, and about 12 million of those chains were shared by two or more donors. To remove PCR and sequencing errors, raw reads were error-corrected and collapsed into unique sequences using a nearest-neighbor algorithm that merged closely related sequences. CDR3 sequences were aligned to IMGT reference sequences to assign V, D and J gene segments. Each retained sequence needed at least a six-nucleotide match to both a V gene segment and a J gene segment. A rearrangement was called productive if the CDR3 had no stop codons and remained in frame with V and J, and every other rearrangement was called non-productive. CDR3 was defined by IMGT convention, running from the second conserved V-encoded cysteine to the conserved J-encoded phenylalanine. In an earlier analysis of some 550 of the donors, sequences lacking an unambiguous match to a single V gene segment were excluded. An earlier analysis of about 600 of the donors called V segments functional above 56.7% productive rearrangements and segregating when the between-donor standard deviation exceeded 5%. A statistical classification framework was developed to diagnose cytomegalovirus status using the catalog of TCR beta chain sequences. A later analysis assigned V and J genes by comparing TCR nucleotide sequences with IMGT/GENE-DB human TR gene sequences. In a later analysis, CDR3 sequences and most-parsimonious VDJ recombination scenarios were assigned using the TCRdist pipeline. In a later analysis, each TCR beta chain was defined by its CDR3 amino acid sequence together with its V-gene family, and reads without a unique V-gene family were excluded. As a way to deal with suspected cross-contamination and a sequencing artifact, a later analysis dropped hundreds of nucleotide sequences that were highly shared and had low generation probability. For each public chain, a later analysis derived a clonal expansion index from normalized ranks of inferred template counts within each repertoire. Generation probabilities in a later analysis came from a VDJ recombination model fitted to out-of-frame rearrangements, and those results were checked against IGoR. Hypergeometric tests were used in a later analysis to score TCR-TCR, TCR-HLA and TCR-CMV co-occurrence, with a repertoire-size bias correction applied to the TCR pairs. A later analysis estimated false discovery rates by permuting HLA or CMV assignments 20 times. In a later analysis, co-occurring TCRs were grouped using DBSCAN, with TCRdist sequence similarity added in when clustering inside HLA-allele-positive subsets. Repertoires with fewer than 30,000 or more than 120,000 public chains were left out of co-occurrence clustering, as were about 5 repertoires with anomalous nucleotide sharing. TCRdb's version of the immuneACCESS table is confined to in-frame rearrangements and falls short of the full clone set. An unresolved V gene accounts for under half of the shortfall where checked; the remainder is of unknown origin. V and J calls and clone size are copied from that table; D and trimming were computed from the DNA. For this sample there are about 150,000 clones; roughly 88% appear just once. The top ten constitute around 0.51% of the sample.

This receptor was taken from a woman aged 40 to 50 in good health and CMV-seronegative. Sequencing was performed on PBMCs. The rearrangement combines TRBV5-4 with TRBJ2-7, and TRBD1 matches 12 of the central bases. The bases read TGTGCCAGCAGCACCTGGGACAGGGGGCGAGACGAGCAGTACTTC. Translated, it gives CASSTWDRGRDEQYF.